This is a list of T cell receptor beta chains from one sample in a study of vaccination effects on CD4 cells after COVID-19. What these receptors recognize is not known. Method: immunoSEQ multiplex PCR; TCRdb's copy keeps in-frame clones and lacks some. In the table there are more than 50,000 clones, roughly 81% of which are singletons. Sequencing was performed on CD4+ T cells from PBMCs cultured with HCoV-229E spike peptides, taken before COVID-19 vaccination. The receptors shown here come from a human donor who received a COVID-19 vaccine. CDR3s include the opening cysteine and the closing phenylalanine or tryptophan. D genes are given only for firm matches. The size entry is marked missing in some rows and otherwise reads once, few, many or a size class.

j_call: TRBJ1-1; clone_size: .; d_call: .; v_call: TRBV28; cdr3_aa: CASTTGGTGNTEAFF; cdr3_nt: TGTGCCAGCACCACTGGGGGGACGGGGAACACTGAAGCTTTCTTT
j_call: TRBJ2-4; clone_size: .; d_call: .; v_call: TRBV2; cdr3_aa: CASRGGTISKNIQYF; cdr3_nt: TGTGCCAGCCGAGGAGGGACGATTTCCAAAAACATTCAGTACTTC
j_call: TRBJ1-1; clone_size: .; d_call: .; v_call: TRBV5-1; cdr3_aa: CASSLQVLNTEAFF; cdr3_nt: TGCGCCAGCAGCCTTCAGGTTTTGAACACTGAAGCTTTCTTT
j_call: TRBJ2-5; clone_size: .; d_call: .; v_call: TRBV7-2; cdr3_aa: CASSFRETQYF; cdr3_nt: TGTGCCAGCAGCTTCAGAGAGACCCAGTACTTC
j_call: TRBJ1-1; clone_size: .; d_call: .; v_call: TRBV5-8; cdr3_aa: CASPTTYKMGETEAFF; cdr3_nt: TGTGCCAGCCCCACAACCTATAAAATGGGGGAAACTGAAGCTTTCTTT
j_call: TRBJ2-2; clone_size: .; d_call: TRBD1; v_call: TRBV19; cdr3_aa: CASRGQGAVTGELFF; cdr3_nt: TGTGCCAGTAGGGGCCAGGGGGCGGTCACCGGGGAGCTGTTTTTT
j_call: TRBJ2-1; clone_size: .; d_call: .; v_call: TRBV19; cdr3_aa: CASREKGGGRYNEQFF; cdr3_nt: TGTGCCAGTAGGGAGAAGGGGGGGGGCCGATACAATGAGCAGTTCTTC
j_call: TRBJ2-2; clone_size: once; d_call: TRBD2; v_call: TRBV3-1/TRBV3-2; cdr3_aa: CASSQLAGAGELFF; cdr3_nt: TGTGCCAGCAGCCAACTAGCGGGGGCCGGGGAGCTGTTTTTT
j_call: TRBJ1-1; clone_size: .; d_call: .; v_call: TRBV24-1; cdr3_aa: CATSDPVNTEAFF; cdr3_nt: TGTGCCACCAGTGATCCAGTGAACACTGAAGCTTTCTTT
j_call: TRBJ1-5; clone_size: .; d_call: .; v_call: TRBV19; cdr3_aa: CASSLAPKAPQHF; cdr3_nt: TGTGCCAGTAGTCTGGCCCCCAAGGCGCCCCAGCATTTT
j_call: TRBJ2-3; clone_size: .; d_call: .; v_call: TRBV18; cdr3_aa: CASSPPGFTADTQYF; cdr3_nt: TGTGCCAGCTCACCACCGGGGTTCACAGCAGATACGCAGTATTTT
j_call: TRBJ2-2; clone_size: few; d_call: .; v_call: TRBV5-1; cdr3_aa: CASSLVAGNPLEYTGELFF; cdr3_nt: TGCGCCAGCAGCTTGGTCGCAGGAAATCCCCTCGAGTACACCGGGGAGCTGTTTTTT
j_call: TRBJ2-6; clone_size: .; d_call: .; v_call: TRBV7-2; cdr3_aa: CASSLVIRGRSGANVLTF; cdr3_nt: TGTGCCAGCAGCTTAGTCATCCGGGGCCGCTCTGGGGCCAACGTCCTGACTTTC
j_call: TRBJ2-2; clone_size: .; d_call: .; v_call: TRBV2; cdr3_aa: CASSGTTNTGELFF; cdr3_nt: TGTGCCAGCAGTGGGACAACGAACACCGGGGAGCTGTTTTTT
j_call: TRBJ2-1; clone_size: .; d_call: .; v_call: TRBV18; cdr3_aa: CASSPRLAGNNEQFF; cdr3_nt: TGTGCCAGCTCACCACGGCTAGCAGGCAACAATGAGCAGTTCTTC
j_call: TRBJ1-2; clone_size: .; d_call: TRBD1; v_call: TRBV3-1/TRBV3-2; cdr3_aa: CASSQEGGTGPNYGYTF; cdr3_nt: TGTGCCAGCAGCCAAGAAGGGGGGACAGGGCCTAACTATGGCTACACCTTC
j_call: TRBJ1-4; clone_size: .; d_call: .; v_call: TRBV6-5; cdr3_aa: CASSYDGVVEKLFF; cdr3_nt: TGTGCCAGCAGTTACGACGGAGTGGTCGAAAAACTGTTTTTT
j_call: TRBJ2-4; clone_size: .; d_call: .; v_call: TRBV27; cdr3_aa: CASSPHWGIQAKNIQYF; cdr3_nt: TGTGCCAGCAGCCCTCACTGGGGCATCCAAGCCAAAAACATTCAGTACTTC
j_call: TRBJ2-1; clone_size: .; d_call: .; v_call: TRBV9; cdr3_aa: CASSPTSLYNEQFF; cdr3_nt: TGTGCCAGCAGTCCTACTAGTCTCTACAATGAGCAGTTCTTC
j_call: TRBJ2-5; clone_size: .; d_call: .; v_call: TRBV4-1; cdr3_aa: CASSDKKETQYF; cdr3_nt: TGCGCCAGCAGCGATAAAAAAGAGACCCAGTACTTC
j_call: TRBJ1-3; clone_size: few; d_call: TRBD1; v_call: TRBV3-1/TRBV3-2; cdr3_aa: CASSQPIYRGNGNTIYF; cdr3_nt: TGTGCCAGCAGCCAACCAATTTACAGGGGTAATGGAAACACCATATATTTT
j_call: TRBJ1-1; clone_size: .; d_call: .; v_call: TRBV18; cdr3_aa: CASSPLGRVGTEAFF; cdr3_nt: TGTGCCAGCTCACCACTGGGCAGGGTTGGTACTGAAGCTTTCTTT
j_call: TRBJ1-3; clone_size: .; d_call: .; v_call: TRBV3-1/TRBV3-2; cdr3_aa: CASSQAGFGNTIYF; cdr3_nt: TGTGCCAGCAGCCAAGCTGGGTTTGGAAACACCATATATTTT
j_call: TRBJ1-2; clone_size: .; d_call: .; v_call: TRBV7-2; cdr3_aa: CASSLAGANVDYGYTF; cdr3_nt: TGTGCCAGCAGCTTAGCGGGAGCTAACGTAGACTATGGCTACACCTTC
j_call: TRBJ2-1; clone_size: .; d_call: TRBD2; v_call: TRBV30; cdr3_aa: CAWNLKRGLSYNEQFF; cdr3_nt: TGTGCCTGGAACCTCAAGCGGGGTCTGTCCTACAATGAGCAGTTCTTC
j_call: TRBJ1-4; clone_size: .; d_call: TRBD1; v_call: TRBV28; cdr3_aa: CASRATGVDEKLFF; cdr3_nt: TGTGCCAGCAGGGCGACAGGGGTGGATGAAAAACTGTTTTTT
j_call: TRBJ2-5; clone_size: .; d_call: .; v_call: TRBV9; cdr3_aa: CASSAGVGRETQYF; cdr3_nt: TGTGCCAGCAGCGCGGGGGTGGGACGAGAGACCCAGTACTTC
j_call: TRBJ1-3; clone_size: .; d_call: TRBD1; v_call: TRBV4-1; cdr3_aa: CASSQTGTGNGNTIYF; cdr3_nt: TGCGCCAGCAGCCAGACCGGGACAGGGAATGGAAACACCATATATTTT
j_call: TRBJ1-4; clone_size: .; d_call: .; v_call: TRBV5-1; cdr3_aa: CASSPFGEKLFF; cdr3_nt: TGCGCCAGCAGCCCGTTTGGTGAAAAACTGTTTTTT
j_call: TRBJ1-5; clone_size: .; d_call: TRBD1; v_call: TRBV28; cdr3_aa: CASSSSQGAYQPQHF; cdr3_nt: TGTGCCAGCAGCTCCTCCCAGGGGGCATATCAGCCCCAGCATTTT
j_call: TRBJ2-3; clone_size: .; d_call: .; v_call: TRBV7-9; cdr3_aa: CASSFSGASTDTQYF; cdr3_nt: TGTGCCAGCAGCTTTTCGGGGGCAAGCACAGATACGCAGTATTTT
j_call: TRBJ2-4; clone_size: .; d_call: .; v_call: TRBV7-2; cdr3_aa: CASSLRDGKNIQYF; cdr3_nt: TGTGCCAGCAGCTTAAGGGACGGAAAAAACATTCAGTACTTC
j_call: TRBJ2-2; clone_size: .; d_call: TRBD2; v_call: TRBV10-3; cdr3_aa: CAISTLTSGGTGELFF; cdr3_nt: TGTGCCATCAGCACCCTGACTAGCGGGGGGACCGGGGAGCTGTTTTTT
j_call: TRBJ2-4; clone_size: .; d_call: TRBD2; v_call: TRBV28; cdr3_aa: CGTTTGGGWAIQYF; cdr3_nt: TGTGGAACCACTACGGGGGGGGGTTGGGCCATTCAGTACTTC
j_call: TRBJ2-2; clone_size: .; d_call: TRBD1; v_call: TRBV5-5; cdr3_aa: CASSSHTGANTGELFF; cdr3_nt: TGTGCCAGCAGCTCTCATACAGGGGCGAACACCGGGGAGCTGTTTTTT
j_call: TRBJ1-1; clone_size: .; d_call: .; v_call: TRBV29-1; cdr3_aa: CSVVRDENTEAFF; cdr3_nt: TGCAGCGTTGTTAGGGATGAGAACACTGAAGCTTTCTTT